Below, 13 T cell receptor beta chains from the same sample are listed, as sequenced in a study of control samples from healthy donors and cancer patients. Sequencing was performed with immunoSEQ multiplex PCR; in TCRdb, only in-frame clones are kept and a portion is missing. The profile shows roughly 130,000 clones, roughly 91% of them singletons. Sample: PBMCs. Receptors were obtained from a man in his fifties with head and neck cancer.

The rearrangement uses TRBV24-1 and TRBJ1-4; D gene uncertain. The CDR3 totals 13 residues. The germline CDR1 and CDR2 sequences are KGHDR and SFDVKD. V was shortened by 10 bases and J by 7 bases, with 15 bases between the two germline ends. CDR3 protein: CATTLRVSEKLFF. CDR3 DNA sequence: TGTGCCACTACACTTAGGGTAAGTGAAAAACTGTTTTTT.

This chain links TRBV12-3 or TRBV12-4 with TRBJ1-4; D is unclear. Trimming removed 6 bases from V and 4 bases from J, with 3 bases in between. The CDR3 totals 11 residues. The CDR3 bases are TGTGCCAGCAGCCTTAATGAAAAACTGTTTTTT. Its protein is CASSLNEKLFF.

The chain couples TRBV11-3 to TRBJ2-7; 9 bases fit TRBD1. The germline V gene has CDR1 SGHNT and CDR2 YENEEA. The CDR3 has 15 amino acids. Unmatched junction bases numbered 7, after V lost 3 bases and J lost 4 bases. The CDR3 DNA reads as TGTGCCAGCAGCTTTACTGGGACAGGGATATACGAGCAGTACTTC. Protein product: CASSFTGTGIYEQYF. Full variable domain (remainder filled in from reference TRBV11-3 and TRBJ2-7): EAGVVQSPRYKIIEKKQPVAFWCNPISGHNTLYWYLQNLGQGPELLIRYENEEAVDDSQLPKDRFSAERLKGVDSTLKIQPAELGDSAVYLCASSFTGTGIYEQYFGPGTRLTVT.

V usage is TRBV5-4 and J usage is TRBJ2-1; the match to TRBD2 covers 10 bases. Germline V gives CDR1 SGHNT, CDR2 YYREEE (reference sequence). The V and J ends lost 4 bases and 6 bases, in that order; junction bases with no gene match: 7. The CDR3 is 15 residues long. The CDR3 region has the DNA TGTGCCAGCAGCCTGATAGCGGGGGGTGTCAATGAGCAGTTCTTC. This sequence encodes CASSLIAGGVNEQFF.

The chain joins TRBV7-2 to TRBJ2-7; D possibly corresponds to TRBD1 (5 bases). Germline CDR1 SGHTA, CDR2 FQGNSA. Trimming removed 1 base from V and 3 bases from J, with 13 bases in between. The CDR3 is made up of 15 amino acids. Here the CDR3 reads CASSLGVDSYYEQYF. The CDR3 nucleotides are TGTGCCAGCAGCTTAGGGGTCGACAGCTACTACGAGCAGTACTTC. Filled out from reference TRBV7-2 and TRBJ2-7, the complete variable domain reads GAGVSQSPSNKVTEKGKDVELRCDPISGHTALYWYRQSLGQGLEFLIYFQGNSAPDKSGLPSDRFSAERTGGSVSTLTIQRTQQEDSAVYLCASSLGVDSYYEQYFGPGTRLTVT.

V is TRBV6-5 and J is TRBJ1-1; the D is unclear. CDR3 length equals 16 residues. The V gene lost 2 bases and the J gene lost 0 bases, with 13 bases spanning the gap. CDR1 is MNHEY and CDR2 is SVGAGI in the germline V gene. CDR3 in amino acids: CASSYGQQALNTEAFF. In DNA form, the CDR3 reads TGTGCCAGCAGTTACGGGCAGCAAGCGTTGAACACTGAAGCTTTCTTT.

The V call is TRBV19, the J call TRBJ1-2, with D hard to call. CDR3 size: 16 residues. V was trimmed by 7 bases and J by 0 bases, leaving 18 bases between them. Germline CDR1 and CDR2: LNHDA and SQIVND (reference sequence). This CDR3 reads CASTTRSGPSNYGYTF. CDR3 sequence (DNA): TGTGCCAGTACCACCCGGTCAGGACCCTCTAACTATGGCTACACCTTC.

The rearrangement joins TRBV19 to TRBJ2-6, with D hard to call. The V and J ends lost 5 bases and 4 bases respectively, with 15 bases between them. The CDR3 has 16 amino acids. From germline, CDR1 is LNHDA and CDR2 SQIVND (reference sequence). The CDR3 is CASSPYGARGANVLTF. The CDR3 DNA reads as TGTGCCAGTAGTCCCTACGGTGCCCGCGGGGCCAACGTCCTGACTTTC.

This clone was observed once. The chain has TRBV4-3 and TRBJ1-6; D not certain. This CDR3 is built from 14 residues. The V end was cut by 0 bases, the J end by 7 bases, with 7 bases between. The germline CDR1 and CDR2 sequences are LGHNA and YSLEER. CDR3 DNA: TGCGCCAGCAGCCAAGAAGACGAGAATTCACCCCTCCACTTT. Protein sequence: CASSQEDENSPLHF.

The chain combines TRBV5-1 with TRBJ2-5; TRBD1 aligns across 7 bases. Germline V gene lookup returns CDR1 SGHRS and CDR2 YFSETQ. The CDR3 covers 16 residues. The J segment lost 5 bases and the V segment lost 4 bases, leaving 14 bases of the junction unmatched. The CDR3 region is CASSEGAQTRRETQYF. CDR3 nucleotides: TGCGCCAGCAGCGAGGGGGCTCAAACCAGGAGGGAGACCCAGTACTTC.

The chain is built from TRBV2 and TRBJ2-7; D ambiguous. Germline lookup yields CDR1 SNHLY and CDR2 FYNNEI. V was cut by 4 bases and J by 6 bases, with 13 bases left in between. The CDR3 has 13 amino acids. CDR3 residues: CASSGVVLGEQYF. The CDR3 DNA sequence: TGTGCCAGCAGTGGGGTTGTGCTGGGCGAGCAGTACTTC. The variable domain in full, completed from reference TRBV2 and TRBJ2-7, reads EPEVTQTPSHQVTQMGQEVILRCVPISNHLYFYWYRQILGQKVEFLVSFYNNEISEKSEIFDDQFSVERPDGSNFTLKIRSTKLEDSAMYFCASSGVVLGEQYFGPGTRLTVT.

The J gene is TRBJ2-5, the V gene TRBV4-2, with D maybe TRBD1 (7 bases). The CDR3 is made up of 16 amino acids. Germline V gives CDR1 LGHNA, CDR2 YNFKEQ. With 1 base removed from V and 2 bases from J, the gap between germline ends came to 14 bases. The CDR3 coding sequence is TGTGCCAGCAGCCAAGGTCCAGCAGGGGGGCAAGAGACCCAGTACTTC. This encodes CASSQGPAGGQETQYF.

The genes are TRBV19 and TRBJ2-2, with 7 bases fitting TRBD1. The V and J ends lost 1 base and 4 bases, in that order; junction bases with no gene match: 6. CDR1 and CDR2 (germline): LNHDA, SQIVND (reference sequence). The CDR3 is 16 residues long. CDR3 protein: CASSIGTGSLTGELFF. CDR3 in DNA: TGTGCCAGTAGTATAGGGACAGGATCCCTCACCGGGGAGCTGTTTTTT.